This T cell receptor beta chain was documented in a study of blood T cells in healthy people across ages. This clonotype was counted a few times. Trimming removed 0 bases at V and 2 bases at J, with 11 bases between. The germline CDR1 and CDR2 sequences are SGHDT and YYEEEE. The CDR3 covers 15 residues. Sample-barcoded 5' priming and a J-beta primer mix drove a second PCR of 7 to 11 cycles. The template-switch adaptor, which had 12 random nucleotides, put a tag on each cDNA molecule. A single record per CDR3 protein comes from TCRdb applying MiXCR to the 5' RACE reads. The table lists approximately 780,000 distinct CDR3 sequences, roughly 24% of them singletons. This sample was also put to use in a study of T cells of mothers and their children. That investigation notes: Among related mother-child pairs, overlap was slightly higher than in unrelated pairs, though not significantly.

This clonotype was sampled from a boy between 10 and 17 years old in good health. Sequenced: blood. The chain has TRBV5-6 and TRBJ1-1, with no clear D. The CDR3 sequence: CASSLEWNRNTEAFF. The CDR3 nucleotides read TGTGCCAGCAGCTTGGAATGGAACAGAAACACTGAAGCTTTCTTT.